This T cell receptor (beta chain) stems from a study of spatial heterogeneity in lung cancer. Specified time point: sample taken at primary tumor resection. Tumor, nontumor lung or frozen PBMC supplied whole RNA, sequenced without sorting. TCRdb used MiXCR to reprocess the 5' RACE reads, holding one entry per CDR3 protein. Seen here are roughly 60,000 distinct CDR3 sequences, roughly 8% observed once, and the top ten hold over 12%. Study-wide findings and caveats: Relative to follow-up, resection was when ubiquitous expanded tumor TCRs appeared more in blood.

Comment on this clonotype: As yet, its antigen is unknown.

The source material was PBMCs, sampled at surgery. This TCR was sampled from a female donor with early-stage non-small cell lung cancer.

CDR3 sequence (DNA): TGTGCCAGCAGCACCCGGACAGGCGGAACTGAAGCTTTCTTT. Protein sequence: CASSTRTGGTEAFF. This sequence joins TRBV5-4 and TRBJ1-1; 7 bases fit TRBD1. Germline lookup yields CDR1 SGHNT and CDR2 YYREEE (reference sequence). There are 14 residues in the CDR3. With 4 bases clipped from V and 5 bases from J, the junction kept 8 bases outside the gene matches.